These 23 T cell receptor beta chains were sequenced from one sample in a study of blood T cells in healthy people across ages. Then a second PCR, running about 7 to 11 cycles, was carried out with a sample-barcoded 5' primer and a J-beta primer mix. TCRdb reprocessed the 5' RACE reads with MiXCR, giving one entry per CDR3 protein. This repertoire shows over 300,000 distinct CDR3 sequences, about 49% found once; its top ten account for under 65%. Sequenced input: blood. These receptors all come from a man in his sixties in good health.

This clonotype was recorded many times. V gene TRBV14 combines with J gene TRBJ2-1; 9 bases line up with TRBD2. The CDR3 sequence is 15 residues long. After removal of 5 bases from V and 7 bases from J, the junction contained 9 bases not matched to a gene. The V gene's germline CDR1 is SGHDN and CDR2 FVKESK. The CDR3 DNA follows: TGTGCCAGCAGCATTAGTAGCGGGAGTGGGAATGAGCAGTTCTTC. Encoded protein: CASSISSGSGNEQFF.

The rearrangement uses TRBV30 and TRBJ2-4; TRBD1 agrees at 7 bases. The tail of the sequence fits TRBJ2-7 better, so the J call may be wrong. The germline CDR1 and CDR2 sequences are GTSNPN and SVGIG (reference sequence). The CDR3 has 13 amino acids. DNA for the CDR3: TGTGCCTGGAGTAGACAGGGTCCAAACGAGCAGTACTTC. It is translated as CAWSRQGPNEQYF.

A note on this clonotype: A read error may be the cause here, since a much bigger clone is one base away. The CDR3 sequence: CRAYIGEQFF. The CDR3 region has the DNA TGCAGGGCTTATATTGGTGAGCAGTTCTTC. The genes are TRBV20-1 and TRBJ2-1; D is undetermined. The CDR3 is 10 amino acids. CDR1 DFQATT and CDR2 SNEGSKA come from the germline V gene (reference sequence).

As regards this clonotype: The conserved phenylalanine or tryptophan normally closing the CDR3 is absent here, so this likely arose from a read error. V and J are TRBV5-1 and TRBJ2-5; TRBD1 matches 12 bases. The CDR3 contains 15 residues. Germline V gene lookup returns CDR1 SGHRS and CDR2 YFSETQ. The ends lost 4 bases at V and 5 bases at J; junction bases unmatched: 6. The DNA of the CDR3 is TGCGCCAGCAGCGGGACAGGGGGCAATTCGGAGACCCAGTACATC. Protein: CASSGTGGNSETQYI.

This clonotype was seen a handful of times. V is TRBV6-6 and J is TRBJ2-4; D not certain. The CDR3 is made up of 12 amino acids. Germline CDR1 MNHNY, CDR2 SVGAGI (reference sequence). V was pared by 5 bases and J by 8 bases, with 10 bases between. The CDR3 here is CASSPSMDIQYF. CDR3 DNA sequence: TGTGCCAGCAGTCCATCCATGGACATTCAGTACTTC.

This clonotype came up once. The chain joins TRBV27 to TRBJ2-1; TRBD2 aligns across 7 bases. The CDR3 is 12 residues long. In germline, CDR1 is MNHEY, CDR2 SMNVEV (reference sequence). Written as DNA, the CDR3 is TGTGTCAGTGCCACTAGCGAGGATGAGCAGTTCTTC. Its translation: CVSATSEDEQFF.

The chain is built from TRBV5-1 and TRBJ1-2; D not certain. V was pared by 3 bases and J by 4 bases, with 16 bases between. The CDR3 runs to 15 residues. Per germline, CDR1 SGHRS and CDR2 YFSETQ. The CDR3 spells CASSSRSRGSYGYTF. The CDR3 bases are TGCGCCAGCAGCTCGCGCTCTCGGGGTAGCTATGGCTACACCTTC.

A note on this clonotype: One junction end disagrees with the germline gene, perhaps due to a read error. The chain has TRBV25-1 and TRBJ2-6, with D possibly TRBD1 on 6 matching bases. CDR1 and CDR2 from the germline V gene are MGHDK and SYGVNS. This CDR3 spans 18 amino acids. Written as DNA, the CDR3 is TGTGCTAGCAGTCTTGCAGGGGCCGAAAGCTCTGGGGCCAACGTCCTGACTTTC. Amino acid sequence: CASSLAGAESSGANVLTF.

This CDR3 reads CASSQEGLAGTDTQYF. The CDR3 nucleotides read TGCGCCAGCAGCCAGGAAGGACTAGCGGGCACAGATACGCAGTATTTT. The V call is TRBV4-3, the J call TRBJ2-3, with 10 positions matching TRBD2. V was clipped by 3 bases and J by 1 base; unmatched bases: 4. CDR1 is LGHNA, CDR2 YSLEER, per germline. The CDR3 extends over 16 amino acids.

Only a few counts were recorded for this clonotype. The V call is TRBV5-5, the J call TRBJ1-2; possibly TRBD1 for D (5 bases). Trimming pared 2 bases from V and 4 bases from J, leaving 9 bases between. The V gene's germline CDR1 is SGHKS and CDR2 YYEKEE (reference sequence). This CDR3 is 13 amino acids long. The CDR3 DNA follows: TGTGCCAGCAGCTTCAGGGTCGGCTATGGCTACACCTTC. This gives the protein CASSFRVGYGYTF.

This rearrangement joins TRBV2 to TRBJ2-1; D uncertain. CDR3 length: 15 amino acids. Trimming shortened V by 3 bases and J by 8 bases, and 17 bases separated the two germline ends. CDR1 and CDR2 (germline): SNHLY, FYNNEI. This CDR3 reads CASSDPGPVFYEQFF. Here the CDR3 DNA reads TGTGCCAGCAGTGATCCCGGGCCTGTCTTCTATGAGCAGTTCTTC.

The chain carries TRBV6-2 or TRBV6-3 and TRBJ2-3; weak D call: TRBD2 (5 bases). The CDR3 sequence is 15 residues long. V was shortened by 0 bases and J by 6 bases, with 13 bases between the two germline ends. Germline CDR1 and CDR2: MNHEY and SVGEGT. CDR3 region: CASSYSGRPGDTQYF. DNA of the CDR3: TGTGCCAGCAGTTACTCGGGCCGACCGGGGGATACGCAGTATTTT.

A few counts support this clonotype. The chain couples TRBV6-2 or TRBV6-3 to TRBJ2-7; 11 nucleotides align to TRBD1. The V gene's germline CDR1 is MNHEY and CDR2 SVGEGT. Germline trimming cut 7 bases from V and 7 bases from J; bases unmatched to any gene: 9. CDR3 length: 14 residues. In DNA form, the CDR3 reads TGTGCCAGCAACCAGGACAGGGGGCTGAGAGAGCAGTACTTC. It translates to CASNQDRGLREQYF.

This chain connects TRBV10-2 to TRBJ2-1, with 16 bases aligning to TRBD2. The CDR3 extends over 18 amino acids. Looked up from germline, CDR1 is WSHSY and CDR2 is SAAADI. V shed 0 bases and J 7 bases; nucleotides not matched to a gene: 6. The CDR3 bases are TGCGCCAGCAGTGAGTCGGGACTAGCGGGAGGGCCTGGGAATGAGCAGTTCTTC. This encodes CASSESGLAGGPGNEQFF.

J is TRBJ2-1 and V is TRBV7-9, with D possibly being TRBD1 (5 bases). Germline V gene lookup returns CDR1 SEHNR and CDR2 FQNEAQ (reference sequence). Trimming removed 2 bases from V and 6 bases from J, with 23 bases in between. The CDR3 has 18 amino acids. As DNA, the CDR3 is TGTGCCAGCAGCTTATCCCGGTTGGGGCACCACCTATTCAATGAGCAGTTCTTC. This translates into CASSLSRLGHHLFNEQFF.

V and J are TRBV7-6 and TRBJ2-7; perhaps D is TRBD1 or TRBD2 (5 bases each). The CDR3 sequence is 14 residues long. The germline gives CDR1 SGHVS, CDR2 FNYEAQ. The germline V and J ends were trimmed by 5 bases and 1 base, with 12 bases remaining between them. The CDR3 loop reads CASSNRDRSYEQYF. For the CDR3, the DNA is TGTGCCAGCAGCAACCGGGACCGATCCTACGAGCAGTACTTC. Supplemented by reference TRBV7-6 and TRBJ2-7, the full variable domain reads GAGVSQSPRYKVTKRGQDVALRCDPISGHVSLYWYRQALGQGPEFLTYFNYEAQQDKSGLPNDRFSAERPEGSISTLTIQRTEQRDSAMYRCASSNRDRSYEQYFGPGTRLTVT.

The chain uses TRBV20-1 and TRBJ2-1; 10 nucleotides agree with TRBD2. J was trimmed by 6 bases and V by 6 bases; bases with no gene match: 8. Per the germline V gene, CDR1 is DFQATT and CDR2 is SNEGSKA (reference sequence). The CDR3 has 14 amino acids. CDR3 region: CSAFRLAGGNEQFF. The CDR3 region has the DNA TGCAGTGCCTTCAGACTAGCGGGTGGCAATGAGCAGTTCTTC.

This clonotype was counted at least ten times. The gene calls are TRBV4-2 and TRBJ2-7, with D unclear. From germline, CDR1 is LGHNA and CDR2 YNFKEQ. The CDR3 is made up of 13 amino acids. V was cut by 1 base and J by 7 bases, with 11 bases left in between. The CDR3 nucleotides read TGTGCCAGCAGCCAAGTATCGAGCTTTGAGCAGTACTTC. Translated: CASSQVSSFEQYF.

This clonotype appeared a few times. The V gene is TRBV6-1, the J gene TRBJ2-1; D not resolved. Germline CDR1 and CDR2: MNHNS and SASEGT. V dropped 8 bases and J dropped 6 bases, with 14 bases sitting between them. The CDR3 length is 13 residues. The CDR3 bases are TGTGCCAGCGATCCTCTAGTGCCCAATGAGCAGTTCTTC. It codes for CASDPLVPNEQFF.

This clonotype was found once. This rearrangement joins TRBV5-1 to TRBJ1-6, with D possibly matching TRBD1 (5 bases). V gave up 4 bases and J gave up 7 bases, with 9 bases separating them. The CDR3 runs to 13 residues. The germline V gene has CDR1 SGHRS and CDR2 YFSETQ. The CDR3 coding sequence is TGCGCCAGCAGCGAAAGGGGAAATTCACCCCTCCACTTT. Residues: CASSERGNSPLHF.

Details on this clonotype: A much more abundant neighbour one base away suggests this may be a read error. The chain employs TRBV2 and TRBJ2-3; a possible D gene is TRBD2 (5 bases). Germline CDR1 is SNHLY and CDR2 is FYNNEI. The CDR3 has 13 amino acids. Trimming took off 5 bases at V and 4 bases at J, with 10 bases between the two ends. The CDR3 here is CASSNGNPDTQYF. In DNA, the CDR3 is TGTGCCAGCAGTAACGGGAACCCAGATACGCAGTATTTT.

A few counts support this clonotype. The genes are TRBV20-1 and TRBJ2-1; D call uncertain. The germline gives CDR1 DFQATT, CDR2 SNEGSKA (reference sequence). V lost 6 bases and J lost 8, with 11 bases in between. This CDR3 comprises 11 residues. This chain's CDR3 is CSAVGLDEQFF. DNA of the CDR3: TGCAGTGCCGTAGGTTTAGATGAGCAGTTCTTC.

This clonotype was detected a few times. This chain uses TRBV7-6 with TRBJ2-2; D uncertain. From germline, CDR1 is SGHVS and CDR2 FNYEAQ. Trimming removed 7 bases from V and 2 bases from J, with 5 bases in between. The CDR3 is made up of 12 amino acids. CDR3 residues: CASTENTGELFF. In nucleotides, the CDR3 is TGTGCCAGCACCGAAAACACCGGGGAGCTGTTTTTT.